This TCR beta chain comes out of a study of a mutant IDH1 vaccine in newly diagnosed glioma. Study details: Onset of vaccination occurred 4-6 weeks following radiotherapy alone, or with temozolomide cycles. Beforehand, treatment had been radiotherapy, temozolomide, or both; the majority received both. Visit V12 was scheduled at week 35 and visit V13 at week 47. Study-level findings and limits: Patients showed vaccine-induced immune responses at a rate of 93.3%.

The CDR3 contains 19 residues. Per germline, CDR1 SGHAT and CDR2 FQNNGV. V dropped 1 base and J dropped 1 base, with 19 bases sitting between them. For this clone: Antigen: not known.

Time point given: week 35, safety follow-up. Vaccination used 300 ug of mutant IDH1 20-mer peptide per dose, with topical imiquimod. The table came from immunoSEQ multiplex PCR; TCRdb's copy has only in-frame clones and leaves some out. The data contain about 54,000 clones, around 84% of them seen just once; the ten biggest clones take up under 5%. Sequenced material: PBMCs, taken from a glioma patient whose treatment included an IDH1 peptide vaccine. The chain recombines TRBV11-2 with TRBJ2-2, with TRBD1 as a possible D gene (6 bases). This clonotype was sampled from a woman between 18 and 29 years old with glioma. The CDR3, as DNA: TGTGCCAGCAGCTTAGGCGGATGGGGGCACGCAGTGAACACCGGGGAGCTGTTTTTT. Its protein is CASSLGGWGHAVNTGELFF. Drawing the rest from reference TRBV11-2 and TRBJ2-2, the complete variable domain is EAGVAQSPRYKIIEKRQSVAFWCNPISGHATLYWYQQILGQGPKLLIQFQNNGVVDDSQLPKDRFSAERLKGVDSTLKIQPAKLEDSAVYLCASSLGGWGHAVNTGELFFGEGSRLTVL.